The following is a T cell receptor beta chain sequence with its context. Repertoires were generated with immunoSEQ multiplex PCR, while TCRdb's copy carries only in-frame clones and drops some. The sample includes tens of thousands of clones, around nine tenths seen only once; the top ten take 4% to 5%. The entry originates in a study of technical replicates of blood from several donors. The length of the CDR3 is 14 residues. CDR1 and CDR2 from the germline V gene are SGHRS and YFSETQ. V was pared by 4 bases and J by 5 bases, with 15 bases between. Input material: PBMCs. The V and J genes are TRBV5-1 and TRBJ1-1; D possibly corresponds to TRBD1 (5 bases). The source is a human donor in good health. Some clones in this sample may be carry-over from other donors' samples. The CDR3 nucleotides are TGCGCCAGCAGCCCCGACAGTTTGTGGACTGAAGCTTTCTTT. Encoded protein: CASSPDSLWTEAFF.